A single sample is the source of the 11 T cell receptor beta chains below, sequenced in a study of monozygotic twins with inflammatory bowel disease. Reprocessing the 5' RACE reads, TCRdb reports a single entry for every CDR3 protein and omits DNA. In total, the table holds about 300,000 distinct CDR3 sequences. Sequencing was performed on blood. The receptor set was obtained from a human donor with ulcerative colitis or Crohn's disease, or a healthy co-twin of an affected twin (not recorded which).

The chain employs TRBV5-4 and TRBJ2-3; the TCRdb call, TRBD2, lacks DNA for checking. CDR1 is SGHNT and CDR2 is YYREEE in the germline V gene (reference sequence). The CDR3 totals 15 residues. CDR3 amino acids: CASSAKTSGTDTQYF.

The chain recombines TRBV30 with TRBJ1-1. The CDR3 contains 15 residues. Germline CDR1 is GTSNPN and CDR2 is SVGIG (reference sequence). The CDR3 protein is CAWSPTQSGDTEAFF.

V usage is TRBV6-1 and J usage is TRBJ2-2; TCRdb picks TRBD2, but there is no DNA to check that call. The CDR3 loop spans 16 amino acids. The germline V gene encodes CDR1 MNHNS and CDR2 SASEGT. CDR3: CASFSSAAGVTGELFF.

This chain connects TRBV30 to TRBJ2-1; the D gene TCRdb calls, TRBD1, cannot be checked with no DNA. CDR1 and CDR2 from the germline V gene are GTSNPN and SVGIG (reference sequence). The CDR3 runs 15 residues. CDR3: CAWSVLGPGANEQFF. Based on the CDR3 plus reference TRBV30 and TRBJ2-1, the full variable domain is SQTIHQWPATLVQPVGSPLSLECTVEGTSNPNLYWYRQAAGRGLQLLFYSVGIGQISSEVPQNLSASRPQDRQFILSSKKLLLSDSGFYLCAWSVLGPGANEQFFGPGTRLTVL.

The chain employs TRBV5-4 and TRBJ1-5; TCRdb returns TRBD1, unconfirmable since there is no DNA. Per germline, CDR1 SGHNT and CDR2 YYREEE (reference sequence). The CDR3 is made up of 14 amino acids. CDR3 residues: CASSIGTGGQPQHF.

This chain connects TRBV19 to TRBJ2-2; the TCRdb call, TRBD2, lacks DNA for checking. The germline gives CDR1 LNHDA, CDR2 SQIVND (reference sequence). The CDR3 sequence is 16 residues long. This chain's CDR3 is CASSVLIGRAARELFF.

The rearrangement links TRBV7-8 to TRBJ2-7; TCRdb's D gene call, TRBD2, goes unchecked for lack of DNA. Germline assignment: CDR1 SGHVS and CDR2 FQNEAQ. The length of the CDR3 is 15 residues. The CDR3 spells CASSSAGGVGYEQYF.

The CDR3 loop is CASSSRGYEQYF. This chain joins TRBV7-9 and TRBJ2-7; TCRdb names TRBD1, which stays unverified in the absence of DNA. CDR1 is SEHNR, CDR2 FQNEAQ, per germline (reference sequence). The CDR3 sequence is 12 residues long.

This chain connects TRBV12-3 or TRBV12-4 to TRBJ2-7; the TCRdb D gene call, TRBD1, has no DNA to confirm it. This CDR3 has 16 residues. CDR3 in amino acids: CASAFLRGKSSYEQYF.

CDR3: CASSFDKTSGGAFGEQFF. This chain joins TRBV7-8 and TRBJ2-1; TCRdb returns TRBD2, unconfirmable since there is no DNA. The CDR3 covers 18 residues. Germline values: CDR1 SGHVS, CDR2 FQNEAQ.

The V and J genes are TRBV11-2 and TRBJ1-6; the D gene TCRdb calls, TRBD1, cannot be checked with no DNA. CDR3 length equals 14 residues. Germline V gives CDR1 SGHAT, CDR2 FQNNGV. The CDR3 loop is CASSSPQFSPSLHF.